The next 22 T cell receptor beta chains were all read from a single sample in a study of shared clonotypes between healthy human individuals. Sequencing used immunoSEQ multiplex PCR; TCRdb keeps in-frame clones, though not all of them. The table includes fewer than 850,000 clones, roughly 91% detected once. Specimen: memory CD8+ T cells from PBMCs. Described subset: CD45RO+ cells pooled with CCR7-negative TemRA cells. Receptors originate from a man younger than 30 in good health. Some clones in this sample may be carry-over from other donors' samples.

This CDR3 reads CAWSRASTNEKLFF. DNA of the CDR3: TGTGCCTGGAGTCGGGCCTCAACTAATGAAAAACTGTTTTTT. The chain couples TRBV30 to TRBJ1-4, with D unclear. V was trimmed by 2 bases and J by 0 bases, leaving 7 bases between them. The CDR3 is 14 amino acids. CDR1 GTSNPN and CDR2 SVGIG come from the germline V gene (reference sequence). Complete variable domain (other parts from reference TRBV30 and TRBJ1-4): SQTIHQWPATLVQPVGSPLSLECTVEGTSNPNLYWYRQAAGRGLQLLFYSVGIGQISSEVPQNLSASRPQDRQFILSSKKLLLSDSGFYLCAWSRASTNEKLFFGSGTQLSVL.

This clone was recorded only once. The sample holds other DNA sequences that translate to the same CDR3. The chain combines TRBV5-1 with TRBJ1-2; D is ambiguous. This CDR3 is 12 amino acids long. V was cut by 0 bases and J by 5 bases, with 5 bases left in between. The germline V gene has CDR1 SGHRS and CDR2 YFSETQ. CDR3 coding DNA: TGCGCCAGCAGCTTGGAAGGGTATGGCTACACCTTC. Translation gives CASSLEGYGYTF.

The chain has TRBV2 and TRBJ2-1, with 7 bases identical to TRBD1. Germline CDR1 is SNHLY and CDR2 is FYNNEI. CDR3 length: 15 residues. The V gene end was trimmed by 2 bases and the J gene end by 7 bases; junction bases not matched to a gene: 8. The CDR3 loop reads CASSERLTGANEQFF. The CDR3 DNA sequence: TGTGCCAGCAGTGAAAGGTTAACAGGGGCAAATGAGCAGTTCTTC.

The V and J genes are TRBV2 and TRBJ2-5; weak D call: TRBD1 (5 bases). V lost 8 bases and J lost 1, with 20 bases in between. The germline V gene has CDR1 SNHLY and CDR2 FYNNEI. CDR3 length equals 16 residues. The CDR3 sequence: CASPKGGAESQETQYF. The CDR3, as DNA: TGTGCCAGCCCTAAAGGTGGGGCGGAGAGCCAAGAGACCCAGTACTTC.

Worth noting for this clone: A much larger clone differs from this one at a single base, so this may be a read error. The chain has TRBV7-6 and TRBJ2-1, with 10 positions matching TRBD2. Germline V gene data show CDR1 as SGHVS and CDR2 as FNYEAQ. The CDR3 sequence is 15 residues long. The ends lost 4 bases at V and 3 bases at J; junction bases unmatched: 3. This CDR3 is CASSSGLADYNEQFF. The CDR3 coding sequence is TGTGCCAGCAGCTCCGGACTAGCGGACTACAATGAGCAGTTCTTC.

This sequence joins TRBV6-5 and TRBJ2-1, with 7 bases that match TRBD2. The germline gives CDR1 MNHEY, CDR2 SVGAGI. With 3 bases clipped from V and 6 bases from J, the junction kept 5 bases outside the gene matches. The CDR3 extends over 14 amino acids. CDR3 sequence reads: CASSYIASGNEQFF. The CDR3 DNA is TGTGCCAGCAGTTATATCGCTAGCGGCAATGAGCAGTTCTTC.

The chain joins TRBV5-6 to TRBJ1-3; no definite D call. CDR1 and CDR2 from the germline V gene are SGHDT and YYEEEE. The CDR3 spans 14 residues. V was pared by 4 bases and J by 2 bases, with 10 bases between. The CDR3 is CASSRGWPGNTIYF. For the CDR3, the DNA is TGTGCCAGCAGCCGGGGTTGGCCTGGAAACACCATATATTTT. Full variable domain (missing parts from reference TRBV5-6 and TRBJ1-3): DAGVTQSPTHLIKTRGQQVTLRCSPKSGHDTVSWYQQALGQGPQFIFQYYEEEERQRGNFPDRFSGHQFPNYSSELNVNALLLGDSALYLCASSRGWPGNTIYFGEGSWLTVV.

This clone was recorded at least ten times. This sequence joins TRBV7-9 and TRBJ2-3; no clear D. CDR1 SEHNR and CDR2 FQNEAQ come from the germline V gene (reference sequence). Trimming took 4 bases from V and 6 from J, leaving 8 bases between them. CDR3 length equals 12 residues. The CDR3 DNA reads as TGTGCCAGCAGCTCTACCGGGGATACGCAGTATTTT. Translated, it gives CASSSTGDTQYF.

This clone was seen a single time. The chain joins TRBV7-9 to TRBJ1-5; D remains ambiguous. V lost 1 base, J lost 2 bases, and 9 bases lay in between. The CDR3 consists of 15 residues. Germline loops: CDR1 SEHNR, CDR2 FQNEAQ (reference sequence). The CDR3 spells CASSLGAYGNQPQHF. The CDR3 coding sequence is TGTGCCAGCAGCTTAGGAGCATACGGCAATCAGCCCCAGCATTTT.

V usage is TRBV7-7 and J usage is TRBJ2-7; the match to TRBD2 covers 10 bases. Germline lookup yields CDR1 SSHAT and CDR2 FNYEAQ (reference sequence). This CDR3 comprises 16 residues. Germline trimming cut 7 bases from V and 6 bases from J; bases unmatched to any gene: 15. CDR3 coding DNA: TGTGCCAGCACGGGGTTACCAGCGGGAGGGCCCTCCGAGCAGTACTTC. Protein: CASTGLPAGGPSEQYF.

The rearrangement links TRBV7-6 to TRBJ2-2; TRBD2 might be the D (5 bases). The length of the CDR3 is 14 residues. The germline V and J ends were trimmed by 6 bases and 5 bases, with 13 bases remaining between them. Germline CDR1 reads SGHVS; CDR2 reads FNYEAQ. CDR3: CASSILGRTGELFF. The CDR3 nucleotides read TGTGCCAGCAGTATACTAGGTCGAACCGGGGAGCTGTTTTTT.

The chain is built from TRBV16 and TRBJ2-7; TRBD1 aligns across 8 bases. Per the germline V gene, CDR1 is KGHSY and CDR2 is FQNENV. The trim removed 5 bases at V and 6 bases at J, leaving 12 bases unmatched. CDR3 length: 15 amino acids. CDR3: CASSGQDREAGEQYF. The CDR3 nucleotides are TGTGCCAGCAGCGGACAGGACAGGGAGGCAGGCGAGCAGTACTTC.

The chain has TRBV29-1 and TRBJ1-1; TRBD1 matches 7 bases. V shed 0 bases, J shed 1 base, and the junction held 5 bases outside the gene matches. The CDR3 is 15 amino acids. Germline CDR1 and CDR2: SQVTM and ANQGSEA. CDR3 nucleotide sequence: TGCAGCGTTGAAGATCCAGGGGGGCAGAACACTGAAGCTTTCTTT. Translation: CSVEDPGGQNTEAFF. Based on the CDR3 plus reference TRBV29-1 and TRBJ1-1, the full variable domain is SAVISQKPSRDICQRGTSLTIQCQVDSQVTMMFWYRQQPGQSLTLIATANQGSEATYESGFVIDKFPISRPNLTFSTLTVSNMSPEDSSIYLCSVEDPGGQNTEAFFGQGTRLTVV.

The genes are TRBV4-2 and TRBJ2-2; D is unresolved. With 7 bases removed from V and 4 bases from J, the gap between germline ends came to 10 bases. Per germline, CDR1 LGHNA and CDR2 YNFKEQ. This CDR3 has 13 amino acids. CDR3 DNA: TGTGCCAGCACTCCGTGGAGCACCGGGGAGCTGTTTTTT. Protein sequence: CASTPWSTGELFF.

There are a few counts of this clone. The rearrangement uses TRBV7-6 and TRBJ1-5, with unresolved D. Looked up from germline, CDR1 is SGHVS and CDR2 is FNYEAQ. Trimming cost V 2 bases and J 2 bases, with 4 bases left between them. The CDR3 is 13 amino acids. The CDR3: CASSLWGNQPQHF. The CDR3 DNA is TGTGCCAGCAGCTTATGGGGCAATCAGCCCCAGCATTTT. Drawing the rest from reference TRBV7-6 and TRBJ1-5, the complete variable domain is GAGVSQSPRYKVTKRGQDVALRCDPISGHVSLYWYRQALGQGPEFLTYFNYEAQQDKSGLPNDRFSAERPEGSISTLTIQRTEQRDSAMYRCASSLWGNQPQHFGDGTRLSIL.

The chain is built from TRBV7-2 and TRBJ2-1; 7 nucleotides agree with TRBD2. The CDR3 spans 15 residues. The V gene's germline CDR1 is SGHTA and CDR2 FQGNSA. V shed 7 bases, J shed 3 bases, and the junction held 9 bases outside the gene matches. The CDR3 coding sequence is TGTGCCAGCACCCAATCTAGCGGTATCTACAATGAGCAGTTCTTC. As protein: CASTQSSGIYNEQFF.

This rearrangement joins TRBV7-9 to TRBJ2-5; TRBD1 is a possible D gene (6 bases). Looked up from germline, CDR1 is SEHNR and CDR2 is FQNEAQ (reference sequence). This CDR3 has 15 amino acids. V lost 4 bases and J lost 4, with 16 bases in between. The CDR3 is CASSWLKVGAETQYF. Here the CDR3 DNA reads TGTGCCAGCAGCTGGCTCAAGGTGGGGGCAGAGACCCAGTACTTC. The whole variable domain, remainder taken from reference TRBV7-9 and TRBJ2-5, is DTGVSQNPRHKITKRGQNVTFRCDPISEHNRLYWYRQTLGQGPEFLTYFQNEAQLEKSRLLSDRFSAERPKGSFSTLEIQRTEQGDSAMYLCASSWLKVGAETQYFGPGTRLLVL.

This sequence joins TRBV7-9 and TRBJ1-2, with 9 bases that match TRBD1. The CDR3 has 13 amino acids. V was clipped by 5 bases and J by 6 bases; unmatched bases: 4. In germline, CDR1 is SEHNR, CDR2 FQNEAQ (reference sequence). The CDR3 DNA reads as TGTGCCAGCAGCCGGGACAGGGAAGATGGCTACACCTTC. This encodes CASSRDREDGYTF.

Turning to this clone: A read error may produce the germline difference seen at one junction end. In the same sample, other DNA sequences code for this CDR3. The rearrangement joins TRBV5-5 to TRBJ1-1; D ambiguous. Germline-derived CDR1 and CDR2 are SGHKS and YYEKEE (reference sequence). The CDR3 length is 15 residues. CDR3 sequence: CASSQDGLSNTEAFF. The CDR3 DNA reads TGCGCCAGCAGCCAAGATGGGCTTTCCAACACTGAAGCTTTCTTT.

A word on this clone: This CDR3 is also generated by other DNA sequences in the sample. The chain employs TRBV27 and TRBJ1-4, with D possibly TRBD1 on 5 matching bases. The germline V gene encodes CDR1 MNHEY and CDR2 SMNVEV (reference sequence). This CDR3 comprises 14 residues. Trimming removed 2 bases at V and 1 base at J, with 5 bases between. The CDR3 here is CASSLRGTNEKLFF. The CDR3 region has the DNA TGTGCCAGCAGTTTAAGGGGAACTAATGAAAAACTGTTTTTT.

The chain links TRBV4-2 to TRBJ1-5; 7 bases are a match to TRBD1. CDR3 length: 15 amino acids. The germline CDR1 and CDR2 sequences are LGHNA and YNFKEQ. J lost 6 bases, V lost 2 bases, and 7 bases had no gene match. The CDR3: CASSQRQGRGQPQHF. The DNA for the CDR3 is TGTGCCAGCAGCCAACGACAGGGAAGGGGTCAGCCCCAGCATTTT.

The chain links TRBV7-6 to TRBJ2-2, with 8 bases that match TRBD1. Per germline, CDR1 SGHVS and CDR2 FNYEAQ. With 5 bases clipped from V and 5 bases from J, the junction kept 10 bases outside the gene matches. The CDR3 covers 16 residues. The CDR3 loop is CASSPRGRRETGELFF. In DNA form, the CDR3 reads TGTGCCAGCAGCCCCAGGGGGCGACGTGAAACCGGGGAGCTGTTTTTT.